This entry lists 19 T cell receptor beta chains sequenced from one sample in a study of cytomegalovirus exposure and HLA in healthy donors. Profiling relied on immunoSEQ multiplex PCR, and the TCRdb table lists in-frame clones only, not all of them. The sample includes about 360,000 clones, 86% of them seen just once. Sequenced: PBMCs. The receptors shown here come from a woman in her late teens or twenties in good health and CMV-seronegative.

The chain combines TRBV5-1 with TRBJ2-1; 7 bases agree with TRBD2. With V trimmed by 4 bases and J by 4 bases, 11 bases remained unmatched. The length of the CDR3 is 16 residues. CDR1 is SGHRS and CDR2 is YFSETQ in the germline V gene. CDR3 residues: CASSGGASGEYNEQFF. CDR3 bases: TGCGCCAGCAGCGGCGGGGCTAGCGGAGAGTACAATGAGCAGTTCTTC.

The chain links TRBV6-5 to TRBJ2-1, with TRBD2 identical over 7 bases. Germline V gene data show CDR1 as MNHEY and CDR2 as SVGAGI. J was trimmed by 8 bases and V by 5 bases; bases with no gene match: 9. The CDR3 runs to 14 residues. The CDR3 DNA follows: TGTGCCAGCAGTGACGCCCGGGGAGGGGATGAGCAGTTCTTC. Amino acid sequence: CASSDARGGDEQFF.

In its sample, this clone was seen once. The chain couples TRBV6-1 to TRBJ2-2, with 9 bases that match TRBD2. CDR1 MNHNS and CDR2 SASEGT come from the germline V gene. V lost 2 bases and J lost 5; bases outside the gene matches: 6. This CDR3 is 16 amino acids long. The CDR3 region has the DNA TGTGCCAGCAGTGAATTGGCTAGCGGGACAACCGGGGAGCTGTTTTTT. It encodes CASSELASGTTGELFF.

This chain joins TRBV28 and TRBJ2-7, with D possibly matching TRBD2 (8 bases). Germline CDR1 reads MDHEN; CDR2 reads SYDVKM. There are 14 residues in the CDR3. V shed 5 bases and J shed 4 bases, with 15 bases lying between them. In DNA form, the CDR3 reads TGTGCCAGCAGTGCGGGGGGACAGCTTTACGAGCAGTACTTC. This encodes CASSAGGQLYEQYF.

The chain has TRBV6-1 and TRBJ2-1; a weak D match, TRBD2 (7 bases). The CDR3 is 15 residues long. Germline CDR1 is MNHNS and CDR2 is SASEGT. V lost 4 bases, J lost 0 bases, and 10 bases lay in between. Written as DNA, the CDR3 is TGTGCCAGCAGTGTAGGGGGGGGCTCCTACAATGAGCAGTTCTTC. This encodes CASSVGGGSYNEQFF.

This clone showed up just once. The same CDR3 is also encoded by other DNA sequences in this sample. The genes are TRBV27 and TRBJ1-1; D might be TRBD1 (5 bases). There are 13 residues in the CDR3. Germline values: CDR1 MNHEY, CDR2 SMNVEV (reference sequence). V dropped 3 bases and J dropped 1 base, with 6 bases sitting between them. CDR3 sequence (DNA): TGTGCCAGCAGTTTGGGGCGGAACACTGAAGCTTTCTTT. It specifies CASSLGRNTEAFF.

V usage is TRBV5-4 and J usage is TRBJ2-3; D may be TRBD1 (6 bases). Germline V gene lookup returns CDR1 SGHNT and CDR2 YYREEE (reference sequence). The CDR3 runs to 18 residues. With 3 bases removed from V and 2 bases from J, the gap between germline ends came to 22 bases. The CDR3 sequence: CASSSKTRTDGLTDTQYF. In nucleotides, the CDR3 is TGTGCCAGCAGCTCTAAGACACGGACAGACGGCCTCACAGATACGCAGTATTTT.

V and J are TRBV28 and TRBJ2-1; TRBD2 matches at 12 bases. V gave up 10 bases and J gave up 5 bases; unmatched junction bases: 6. CDR1 and CDR2 from the germline V gene are MDHEN and SYDVKM. The CDR3 runs 14 residues. The CDR3 nucleotides read TGTGCCACGCGGACTAGCGGGATTCACAATGAGCAGTTCTTC. This codes for CATRTSGIHNEQFF.

The V gene is TRBV28, the J gene TRBJ2-7; possibly TRBD2 for D (6 bases). The V gene lost 2 bases and the J gene lost 9 bases, with 20 bases spanning the gap. Germline V CDR1 and CDR2: MDHEN, SYDVKM. CDR3 length equals 15 residues. The CDR3, as DNA: TGTGCCAGCAGTTTACTTCGGGAGAAAGCCCACTGGCAGTACTTC. This translates into CASSLLREKAHWQYF.

The V call is TRBV15, the J call TRBJ2-5; 11 bases are shared with TRBD2. V dropped 1 base and J dropped 3; count of bases not matched to a gene: 4. Per germline, CDR1 LNHNV and CDR2 YYDKDF (reference sequence). This CDR3 spans 16 amino acids. CDR3 in DNA: TGTGCCACCAGCAGAGGGGGACTAGCGGAGAAAGAGACCCAGTACTTC. It specifies CATSRGGLAEKETQYF. Using reference TRBV15 and TRBJ2-5 for the parts outside the CDR3, the full variable domain is DAMVIQNPRYQVTQFGKPVTLSCSQTLNHNVMYWYQQKSSQAPKLLFHYYDKDFNNEADTPDNFQSRRPNTSFCFLDIRSPGLGDTAMYLCATSRGGLAEKETQYFGPGTRLLVL.

The V call is TRBV14, the J call TRBJ2-5; 7 bases agree with TRBD1. The germline V gene encodes CDR1 SGHDN and CDR2 FVKESK. The CDR3 runs to 14 residues. V shed 4 bases, J shed 4 bases, and the junction held 6 bases outside the gene matches. CDR3 residues: CASSRTGVIETQYF. CDR3 nucleotide sequence: TGTGCCAGCAGCCGCACAGGGGTAATAGAGACCCAGTACTTC.

V gene TRBV27 combines with J gene TRBJ1-6; the D gene is possibly TRBD1 (5 bases). Germline CDR1 reads MNHEY; CDR2 reads SMNVEV (reference sequence). The CDR3 has 17 residues. Trimming pared 5 bases from V and 6 bases from J, leaving 20 bases between. The CDR3 DNA is TGTGCCAGCAGTACACACGACCTGTCAAGGGGTAATTCACCCCTCCACTTT. Amino acids: CASSTHDLSRGNSPLHF.

The table lists this clone with a count of one. The chain links TRBV7-8 to TRBJ2-3; TRBD2 matches at 12 bases. CDR3 length: 16 residues. Trimming at V came to 5 bases and at J to 8 bases, leaving 11 bases not matched to a gene. Looked up from germline, CDR1 is SGHVS and CDR2 is FQNEAQ. The CDR3 loop is CASSRGLAGGPRTQYF. CDR3 DNA sequence: TGTGCCAGCAGCCGCGGGCTAGCGGGGGGGCCACGTACGCAGTATTTT.

The V gene is TRBV4-1, the J gene TRBJ2-7; D might be TRBD2 (6 bases). CDR3 length: 17 amino acids. Germline V CDR1 and CDR2: MGHRA, YSYEKL. V lost 3 bases, J lost 3 bases, and 21 bases lay in between. The CDR3 coding sequence is TGCGCCAGCAGCCACTCTTTGGCGGGGCCCTTAGACTACGAGCAGTACTTC. Translated, it gives CASSHSLAGPLDYEQYF.

This clone has just one count. V and J are TRBV5-5 and TRBJ2-4; 7 bases align to TRBD1. The CDR3 spans 14 residues. The V gene's germline CDR1 is SGHKS and CDR2 YYEKEE (reference sequence). V was pared by 4 bases and J by 3 bases, with 4 bases of the junction left unmatched. The CDR3 here is CASSLNRGKNIQYF. Here the CDR3 DNA reads TGTGCCAGCAGCCTTAACAGGGGCAAAAACATTCAGTACTTC. The full variable domain, rest sourced from reference TRBV5-5 and TRBJ2-4, is DAGVTQSPTHLIKTRGQQVTLRCSPISGHKSVSWYQQVLGQGPQFIFQYYEKEERGRGNFPDRFSARQFPNYSSELNVNALLLGDSALYLCASSLNRGKNIQYFGAGTRLSVL.

This clone was detected once. This sequence joins TRBV4-2 and TRBJ2-7; 7 positions match TRBD2. The trim removed 6 bases at V and 0 bases at J, leaving 8 bases unmatched. This CDR3 has 15 residues. Germline CDR1 LGHNA, CDR2 YNFKEQ. CDR3 protein: CASSVAGGSSYEQYF. For the CDR3, the DNA is TGTGCCAGCAGTGTAGCGGGCGGTAGCTCCTACGAGCAGTACTTC.

The chain couples TRBV11-2 to TRBJ2-7, with TRBD1 matching 10 bases. CDR3 size: 15 residues. Germline values: CDR1 SGHAT, CDR2 FQNNGV. The V gene end was trimmed by 1 base and the J gene end by 1 base; junction bases not matched to a gene: 1. CDR3 nucleotides: TGTGCCAGCAGCTTAGCGGACAGGGGGTCCTACGAGCAGTACTTC. Encoded protein: CASSLADRGSYEQYF.

This chain uses TRBV2 with TRBJ1-2; 8 bases map to TRBD1. From germline, CDR1 is SNHLY and CDR2 FYNNEI. The CDR3 loop spans 19 amino acids. Trimming removed 2 bases from V and 4 bases from J; junction bases left unmatched: 18. CDR3 loop: CASSELAGGSGYWVYGYTF. As DNA, the CDR3 is TGTGCCAGCAGTGAATTGGCAGGGGGCAGTGGTTATTGGGTCTATGGCTACACCTTC.

This rearrangement joins TRBV10-3 to TRBJ2-7; 10 bases are shared with TRBD1. The CDR3 loop spans 13 amino acids. Germline lookup yields CDR1 ENHRY and CDR2 SYGVKD. Trimming took 7 bases from V and 5 from J; bases not matched to a gene: 5. This CDR3 is CAITGTGDDEQYF. The DNA for the CDR3 is TGTGCCATCACCGGGACAGGGGACGACGAGCAGTACTTC.